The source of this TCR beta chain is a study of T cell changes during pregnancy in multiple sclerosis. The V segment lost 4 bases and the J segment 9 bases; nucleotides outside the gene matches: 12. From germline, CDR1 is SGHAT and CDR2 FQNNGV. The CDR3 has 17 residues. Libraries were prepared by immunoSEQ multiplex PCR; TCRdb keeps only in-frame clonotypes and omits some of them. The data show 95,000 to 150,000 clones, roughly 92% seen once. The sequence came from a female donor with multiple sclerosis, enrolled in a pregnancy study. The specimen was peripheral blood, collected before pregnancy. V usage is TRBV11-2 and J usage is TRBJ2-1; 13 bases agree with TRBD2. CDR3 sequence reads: CASSSWTSGSGGGEQFF. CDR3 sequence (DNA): TGTGCCAGCAGCTCCTGGACTAGCGGGAGTGGGGGGGGTGAGCAGTTCTTC.